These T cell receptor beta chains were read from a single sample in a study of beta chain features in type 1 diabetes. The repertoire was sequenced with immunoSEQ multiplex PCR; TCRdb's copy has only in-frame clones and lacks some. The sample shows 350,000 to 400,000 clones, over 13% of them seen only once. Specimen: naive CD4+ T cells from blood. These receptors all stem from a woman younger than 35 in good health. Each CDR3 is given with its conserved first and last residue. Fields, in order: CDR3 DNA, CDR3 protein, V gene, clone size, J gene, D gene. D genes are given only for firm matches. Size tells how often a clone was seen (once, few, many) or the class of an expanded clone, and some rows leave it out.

cdr3_nt: TGTGCCAGCAGTTCCATAGGAGCTGGGGCCAACGTCCTGACTTTC
cdr3_aa: CASSSIGAGANVLTF
v_call: TRBV27
clone_size: .
j_call: TRBJ2-6
d_call: .

cdr3_nt: TGCAGCGTTGAAAGGGGGACAGAGTCTAACTATGGCTACACCTTC
cdr3_aa: CSVERGTESNYGYTF
v_call: TRBV29-1
clone_size: .
j_call: TRBJ1-2
d_call: TRBD1

cdr3_nt: TGTGCCAGCAGCTTAAACGGGTTCTCCGGGGGCTACACCTTC
cdr3_aa: CASSLNGFSGGYTF
v_call: TRBV7-3
clone_size: few
j_call: TRBJ1-2
d_call: .

cdr3_nt: TGTGCCAGCAGCCCCGCCCCGGGACTAGCGGTAGGGGTTTCCTACGAGCAGTACTTC
cdr3_aa: CASSPAPGLAVGVSYEQYF
v_call: TRBV7-2
clone_size: .
j_call: TRBJ2-7
d_call: TRBD2

cdr3_nt: TGTGCCAGCAGTGAACGGGGGTCAGGCACTGAAGCTTTCTTT
cdr3_aa: CASSERGSGTEAFF
v_call: TRBV6-4
clone_size: .
j_call: TRBJ1-1
d_call: .

cdr3_nt: TGCGCCAGCAGCCAAGAGTGGAGTACTAGGGTATACGAGCAGTACTTC
cdr3_aa: CASSQEWSTRVYEQYF
v_call: TRBV4-3
clone_size: few
j_call: TRBJ2-7
d_call: .

cdr3_nt: TGTGCCTGGAGGGGTACGTGGGACAGTGTGTTTTTT
cdr3_aa: CAWRGTWDSVFF
v_call: TRBV30
clone_size: few
j_call: TRBJ2-3
d_call: TRBD1

cdr3_nt: TGTGCCAGCAGCCCACGACCGGGACACAGATCTACCTACGAGCAGTACTTC
cdr3_aa: CASSPRPGHRSTYEQYF
v_call: TRBV7-3
clone_size: .
j_call: TRBJ2-7
d_call: .

cdr3_nt: TGTGCCAGCAGCGAGGAGGGAGGCACAGATACGCAGTATTTT
cdr3_aa: CASSEEGGTDTQYF
v_call: TRBV13
clone_size: few
j_call: TRBJ2-3
d_call: .

cdr3_nt: TGTGCCAGCTCACCACCGGGACAGGGCTACGAGCAGTACTTC
cdr3_aa: CASSPPGQGYEQYF
v_call: TRBV18
clone_size: few
j_call: TRBJ2-7
d_call: TRBD1

cdr3_nt: TGTGCCAGCAGCCTGGAAACAGGGTTCAATGAAAAACTGTTTTTT
cdr3_aa: CASSLETGFNEKLFF
v_call: TRBV13
clone_size: few
j_call: TRBJ1-4
d_call: .

cdr3_nt: TGTGCCAGCAGTCAGACTAGCGGGTGGTACGAGCAGTACTTC
cdr3_aa: CASSQTSGWYEQYF
v_call: TRBV6-5
clone_size: few
j_call: TRBJ2-7
d_call: TRBD2

cdr3_nt: TGTGCCAGTAGGAGACAGGGGGTATACAATGAGCAGTTCTTC
cdr3_aa: CASRRQGVYNEQFF
v_call: TRBV19
clone_size: .
j_call: TRBJ2-1
d_call: TRBD1

cdr3_nt: TGTGCCAGCAAACGGGACTATGGCTACACCTTC
cdr3_aa: CASKRDYGYTF
v_call: TRBV2
clone_size: few
j_call: TRBJ1-2
d_call: .